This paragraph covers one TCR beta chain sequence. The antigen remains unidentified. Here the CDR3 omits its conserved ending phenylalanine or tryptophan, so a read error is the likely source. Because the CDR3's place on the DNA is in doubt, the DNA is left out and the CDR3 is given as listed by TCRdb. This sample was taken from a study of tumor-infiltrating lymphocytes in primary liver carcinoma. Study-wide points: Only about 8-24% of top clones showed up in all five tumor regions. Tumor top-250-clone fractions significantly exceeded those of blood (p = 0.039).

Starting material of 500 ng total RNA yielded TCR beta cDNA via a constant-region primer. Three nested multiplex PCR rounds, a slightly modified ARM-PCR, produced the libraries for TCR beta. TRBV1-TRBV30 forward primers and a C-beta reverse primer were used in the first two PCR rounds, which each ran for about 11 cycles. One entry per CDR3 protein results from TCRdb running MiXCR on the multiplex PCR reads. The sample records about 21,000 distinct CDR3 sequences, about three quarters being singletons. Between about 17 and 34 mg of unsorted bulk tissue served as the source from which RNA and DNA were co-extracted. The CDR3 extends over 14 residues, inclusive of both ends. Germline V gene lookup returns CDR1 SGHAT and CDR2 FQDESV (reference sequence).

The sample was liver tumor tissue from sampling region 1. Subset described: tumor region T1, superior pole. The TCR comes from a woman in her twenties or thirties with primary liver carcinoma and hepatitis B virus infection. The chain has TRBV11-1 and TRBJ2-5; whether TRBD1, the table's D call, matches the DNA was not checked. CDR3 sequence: CASGLAGREETQYC.